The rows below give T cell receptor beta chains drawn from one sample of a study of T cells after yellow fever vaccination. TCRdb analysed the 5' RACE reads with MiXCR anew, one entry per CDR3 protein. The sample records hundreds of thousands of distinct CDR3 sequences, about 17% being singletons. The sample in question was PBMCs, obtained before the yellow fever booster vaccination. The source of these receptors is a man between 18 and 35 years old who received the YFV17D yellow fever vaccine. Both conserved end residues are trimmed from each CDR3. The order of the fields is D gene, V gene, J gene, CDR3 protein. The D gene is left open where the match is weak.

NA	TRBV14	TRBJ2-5	ASSQTGQQETQY
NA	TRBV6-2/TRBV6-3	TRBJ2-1	ASCRPSYNEQF
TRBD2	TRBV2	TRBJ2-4	ASSELAGENIQY
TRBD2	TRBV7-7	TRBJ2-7	ASSYSGGAFVKQY
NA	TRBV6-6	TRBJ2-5	ASIPYLETGAQETQY
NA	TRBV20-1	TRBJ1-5	SAESDRDQPQH
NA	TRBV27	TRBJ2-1	ASSTRFLWGNEQF
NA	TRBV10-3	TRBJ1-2	AISDSIIDYGYT
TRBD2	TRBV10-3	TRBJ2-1	AIRLTSGGDEQF
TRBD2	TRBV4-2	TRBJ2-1	ASSQRAGDREQF
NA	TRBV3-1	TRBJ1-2	ASSQADRFNYGYT
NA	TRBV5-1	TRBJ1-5	ASSLGQAENQPQH
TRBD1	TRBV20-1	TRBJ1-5	SARGQGDQPQH
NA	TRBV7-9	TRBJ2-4	ASSSPGYVAKNIQY
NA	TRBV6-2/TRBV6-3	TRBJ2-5	ASVRQGGTQY
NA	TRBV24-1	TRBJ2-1	ATSDPGGTSSYNEQF
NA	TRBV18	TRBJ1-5	ASSLMSGEGQPQH
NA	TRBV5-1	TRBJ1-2	ASASGGLAYGYT
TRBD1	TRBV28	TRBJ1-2	ASSLLTGDYGYT
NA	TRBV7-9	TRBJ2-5	ASTRDGFSEETQY
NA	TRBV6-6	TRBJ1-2	ASSPTGGYT
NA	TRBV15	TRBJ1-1	ATSRGDAEAF
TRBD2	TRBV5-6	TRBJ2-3	ASSLVLAGVDTQY
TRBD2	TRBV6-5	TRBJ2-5	ASSRPTAGGEETQY
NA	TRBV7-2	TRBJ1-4	ASSLSGQVRNEKLF
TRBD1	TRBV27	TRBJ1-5	ASSSTGVNQPQH
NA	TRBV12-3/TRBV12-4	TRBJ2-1	ASRRRQDRSYNEQF
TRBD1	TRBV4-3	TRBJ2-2	ASSQYPGQGATGELF
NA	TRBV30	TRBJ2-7	AWGVAYEQY